This entry concerns a single TCR beta chain. Germline loops: CDR1 GTSNPN, CDR2 SVGIG (reference sequence). The CDR3 is made up of 14 amino acids. Using immunoSEQ multiplex PCR, the repertoire was profiled, and TCRdb retains in-frame clones only, with some absent. The sample consists of 180,000 or so clones, roughly 83% of them appearing once. Each recovered donor of Cohort 3 presented with two negative PCRs, clearance, or symptom resolution. This sample was taken from a study of blood T cell repertoires in COVID-19. Study at large: Acute-phase and convalescent COVID-19 samples originated in the United States, Italy and Spain. Sources were T cells, B-cell-depleted T cells, or PBMCs; the material itself was cDNA or gDNA.

Material: PBMCs or T cells enriched from blood (not recorded which). This chain joins TRBV30 and TRBJ2-6; D not certain. The clonotype was recovered from a woman aged 50 to 60 who had recovered from COVID-19. The CDR3 sequence: CGVRSFSGANVLTF. The CDR3 nucleotides read TGTGGCGTTCGGTCTTTCTCTGGGGCCAACGTCCTGACTTTC.